These T cell receptor beta chains were read from a single sample in a study of shared clonotypes between healthy human individuals. TCRdb keeps only in-frame clones here, not all; method: immunoSEQ multiplex PCR. The sample records about 1.1 million clones, around 78% being singletons. Sequences were obtained from memory CD4+ T cells from PBMCs. These TCRs come from a man younger than 35 in good health. Some clones in this sample may be carry-over from other donors' samples. Each CDR3 is given with its conserved first and last residue. Fields, in order: clone size, D gene, V gene, J gene, CDR3 protein, CDR3 DNA. D genes are given only for firm matches. Not all rows give a size; the values are once, few, many and, for expanded clones, a class.

clone size: NA; D gene: TRBD2; V gene: TRBV7-6; J gene: TRBJ2-1; CDR3 protein: CASSLRGSGGSYNEQFF; CDR3 DNA: TGTGCCAGCAGCCTAAGGGGTAGCGGGGGATCCTACAATGAGCAGTTCTTC
clone size: NA; D gene: TRBD2; V gene: TRBV5-1; J gene: TRBJ2-7; CDR3 protein: CASSLLTSGSYEQYF; CDR3 DNA: TGCGCCAGCAGCTTGCTAACTAGCGGGAGTTACGAGCAGTACTTC
clone size: NA; D gene: TRBD2; V gene: TRBV7-3; J gene: TRBJ2-3; CDR3 protein: CASSRLAGTTDTQYF; CDR3 DNA: TGTGCCAGCAGCCGACTAGCGGGGACCACAGATACGCAGTATTTT
clone size: NA; D gene: NA; V gene: TRBV7-3; J gene: TRBJ1-5; CDR3 protein: CASSLRPGEPQHF; CDR3 DNA: TGTGCCAGCAGCTTAAGGCCGGGGGAGCCCCAGCATTTT
clone size: NA; D gene: NA; V gene: TRBV25-1; J gene: TRBJ2-5; CDR3 protein: CASSSLQGRETQYF; CDR3 DNA: TGTGCCAGCAGTTCCCTTCAGGGTCGGGAGACCCAGTACTTC
clone size: once; D gene: TRBD1; V gene: TRBV2; J gene: TRBJ2-1; CDR3 protein: CASSSGQGARNEQFF; CDR3 DNA: TGTGCCAGCAGTTCGGGACAGGGGGCGCGAAATGAGCAGTTCTTC
clone size: NA; D gene: TRBD1; V gene: TRBV18; J gene: TRBJ1-1; CDR3 protein: CASSPEQGGDTEAFF; CDR3 DNA: TGTGCCAGCTCACCTGAACAGGGGGGAGACACTGAAGCTTTCTTT
clone size: NA; D gene: NA; V gene: TRBV6-1; J gene: TRBJ2-3; CDR3 protein: CASSEATGLKGSTDTQYF; CDR3 DNA: TGTGCCAGCAGTGAAGCAACGGGCCTTAAGGGTAGCACAGATACGCAGTATTTT
clone size: NA; D gene: NA; V gene: TRBV2; J gene: TRBJ1-2; CDR3 protein: CASSVGQSNYGYTF; CDR3 DNA: TGTGCCAGCAGTGTTGGACAGTCAAACTATGGCTACACCTTC
clone size: NA; D gene: NA; V gene: TRBV9; J gene: TRBJ1-1; CDR3 protein: CASSGVLGAFF; CDR3 DNA: TGTGCCAGCAGCGGGGTCTTGGGGGCTTTCTTT
clone size: NA; D gene: NA; V gene: TRBV18; J gene: TRBJ1-1; CDR3 protein: CASSLVVGAEAFF; CDR3 DNA: TGTGCCAGCTCCTTGGTGGTTGGAGCTGAAGCTTTCTTT
clone size: NA; D gene: NA; V gene: TRBV15; J gene: TRBJ1-4; CDR3 protein: CATSRDLATNEKLFF; CDR3 DNA: TGTGCCACCAGCAGAGATCTCGCCACTAATGAAAAACTGTTTTTT
clone size: NA; D gene: NA; V gene: TRBV9; J gene: TRBJ2-1; CDR3 protein: CASSVLGSGLINEQFF; CDR3 DNA: TGTGCCAGCAGCGTACTGGGGTCGGGGCTAATCAATGAGCAGTTCTTC
clone size: once; D gene: NA; V gene: TRBV18; J gene: TRBJ1-2; CDR3 protein: CASSPPQVTDSNYGYTF; CDR3 DNA: TGTGCCAGCTCACCACCTCAGGTGACAGATTCTAACTATGGCTACACCTTC
clone size: NA; D gene: NA; V gene: TRBV4-1; J gene: TRBJ2-7; CDR3 protein: CASSQGSIGSYEQYF; CDR3 DNA: TGCGCCAGCAGCCAGGGGTCCATCGGGTCCTACGAGCAGTACTTC
clone size: NA; D gene: NA; V gene: TRBV19; J gene: TRBJ2-2; CDR3 protein: CASSIAGVATGELFF; CDR3 DNA: TGTGCCAGTAGTATAGCAGGGGTGGCCACCGGGGAGCTGTTTTTT
clone size: NA; D gene: NA; V gene: TRBV30; J gene: TRBJ1-4; CDR3 protein: CAWRKISATNEKLFF; CDR3 DNA: TGTGCCTGGAGAAAGATCTCCGCAACTAATGAAAAACTGTTTTTT
clone size: NA; D gene: NA; V gene: TRBV7-9; J gene: TRBJ2-7; CDR3 protein: CASSRTDYEQYF; CDR3 DNA: TGTGCCAGCAGCCGAACGGATTACGAGCAGTACTTC
clone size: NA; D gene: NA; V gene: TRBV11-2; J gene: TRBJ1-5; CDR3 protein: CASSHIGQPQHF; CDR3 DNA: TGTGCCAGCAGCCACATCGGTCAGCCCCAGCATTTT
clone size: NA; D gene: NA; V gene: TRBV28; J gene: TRBJ2-7; CDR3 protein: CASSPPGRTYEQYF; CDR3 DNA: TGTGCCAGCAGTCCTCCGGGAAGAACCTACGAGCAGTACTTC
clone size: NA; D gene: TRBD2; V gene: TRBV18; J gene: TRBJ2-7; CDR3 protein: CASSPSGTTYEQYF; CDR3 DNA: TGTGCCAGCTCTCCTAGCGGGACCACCTACGAGCAGTACTTC
clone size: NA; D gene: NA; V gene: TRBV5-1; J gene: TRBJ2-5; CDR3 protein: CASSPLGTGTEQYF; CDR3 DNA: TGCGCCAGCAGCCCCCTGGGGACTGGGACTGAGCAGTACTTC
clone size: few; D gene: NA; V gene: TRBV28; J gene: TRBJ1-2; CDR3 protein: CASSFKGYGYTF; CDR3 DNA: TGTGCCAGCAGTTTTAAAGGCTATGGCTACACCTTC
clone size: NA; D gene: NA; V gene: TRBV28; J gene: TRBJ2-5; CDR3 protein: CASSFLVPETQYF; CDR3 DNA: TGTGCCAGCAGTTTCCTAGTACCAGAGACCCAGTACTTC
clone size: NA; D gene: TRBD2; V gene: TRBV6-1; J gene: TRBJ2-1; CDR3 protein: CASSERRTSGRIYNEQFF; CDR3 DNA: TGTGCCAGCAGTGAAAGGCGGACTAGCGGGAGGATCTACAATGAGCAGTTCTTC
clone size: NA; D gene: NA; V gene: TRBV9; J gene: TRBJ2-1; CDR3 protein: CASSVVGWRGDEQFF; CDR3 DNA: TGTGCCAGCAGCGTAGTAGGTTGGCGCGGCGATGAGCAGTTCTTC
clone size: NA; D gene: TRBD1; V gene: TRBV5-4; J gene: TRBJ1-2; CDR3 protein: CASSPGQNLYGYTF; CDR3 DNA: TGTGCCAGCAGCCCGGGACAGAACCTCTATGGCTACACCTTC
clone size: NA; D gene: NA; V gene: TRBV10-3; J gene: TRBJ1-5; CDR3 protein: CAISETGLEGQPQHF; CDR3 DNA: TGTGCCATCAGTGAGACCGGGCTAGAGGGGCAGCCCCAGCATTTT
clone size: NA; D gene: TRBD2; V gene: TRBV4-3; J gene: TRBJ2-7; CDR3 protein: CASSPWTSGTYEQYF; CDR3 DNA: TGCGCCAGCAGCCCCTGGACTAGCGGAACATACGAGCAGTACTTC
clone size: few; D gene: NA; V gene: TRBV18; J gene: TRBJ2-6; CDR3 protein: CASSRLTGANVLTF; CDR3 DNA: TGTGCCAGCTCACGACTTACTGGGGCCAACGTCCTGACTTTC
clone size: NA; D gene: NA; V gene: TRBV7-9; J gene: TRBJ2-5; CDR3 protein: CASSYPLRPQYF; CDR3 DNA: TGTGCCAGCAGCTATCCCTTGAGACCCCAGTACTTC
clone size: NA; D gene: TRBD2; V gene: TRBV7-2; J gene: TRBJ2-7; CDR3 protein: CASSFRSGRAGEQYF; CDR3 DNA: TGTGCCAGCAGCTTCCGTAGCGGGAGGGCCGGCGAGCAGTACTTC
clone size: NA; D gene: NA; V gene: TRBV28; J gene: TRBJ1-2; CDR3 protein: CASSSFNYGYTF; CDR3 DNA: TGTGCCAGCAGTTCATTCAACTATGGCTACACCTTC
clone size: NA; D gene: NA; V gene: TRBV7-9; J gene: TRBJ1-2; CDR3 protein: CASSSGPGGGLYGYTF; CDR3 DNA: TGTGCCAGCAGTTCTGGGCCTGGGGGCGGTCTTTATGGCTACACCTTC
clone size: NA; D gene: NA; V gene: TRBV28; J gene: TRBJ2-5; CDR3 protein: CASTPRQGLGTQYF; CDR3 DNA: TGTGCCAGCACCCCACGGCAGGGGTTAGGGACCCAGTACTTC
clone size: once; D gene: TRBD2; V gene: TRBV5-1; J gene: TRBJ2-3; CDR3 protein: CASSGIAGVVDTQYF; CDR3 DNA: TGCGCCAGCAGCGGGATAGCGGGAGTCGTAGATACGCAGTATTTT
clone size: few; D gene: NA; V gene: TRBV5-1; J gene: TRBJ1-3; CDR3 protein: CASSLRREGQKLSSGNTIYF; CDR3 DNA: TGCGCCAGCAGCTTGAGGCGGGAGGGACAAAAACTCAGCTCTGGAAACACCATATATTTT
clone size: NA; D gene: NA; V gene: TRBV6-4; J gene: TRBJ1-2; CDR3 protein: CASSDSTGPSRRADYYGYTF; CDR3 DNA: TGTGCCAGCAGTGACTCGACCGGACCCTCAAGACGGGCTGATTACTATGGCTACACCTTC
clone size: NA; D gene: TRBD1; V gene: TRBV28; J gene: TRBJ2-7; CDR3 protein: CASTTGGAYEQYF; CDR3 DNA: TGTGCCAGCACAACAGGGGGAGCCTACGAGCAGTACTTC
clone size: NA; D gene: TRBD1; V gene: TRBV6-1; J gene: TRBJ1-2; CDR3 protein: CASITGVRYSGYTF; CDR3 DNA: TGTGCCAGCATCACAGGGGTCCGCTATTCCGGCTACACCTTC
clone size: NA; D gene: NA; V gene: TRBV11-1; J gene: TRBJ2-7; CDR3 protein: CASSNSGSYEQYF; CDR3 DNA: TGTGCCAGCAGCAACTCAGGTTCCTACGAGCAGTACTTC
clone size: NA; D gene: TRBD1; V gene: TRBV6-6; J gene: TRBJ2-1; CDR3 protein: CASRKTGTAYNEQFF; CDR3 DNA: TGTGCCAGCAGAAAAACCGGGACAGCGTACAATGAGCAGTTCTTC
clone size: NA; D gene: NA; V gene: TRBV6-1; J gene: TRBJ1-5; CDR3 protein: CASSEEGWDNQPQHF; CDR3 DNA: TGTGCCAGCAGTGAAGAGGGCTGGGACAATCAGCCCCAGCATTTT
clone size: NA; D gene: NA; V gene: TRBV4-1; J gene: TRBJ1-4; CDR3 protein: CASSQAWGVLVEKLFF; CDR3 DNA: TGCGCCAGCAGCCAGGCCTGGGGGGTATTGGTTGAAAAACTGTTTTTT
clone size: NA; D gene: NA; V gene: TRBV28; J gene: TRBJ2-1; CDR3 protein: CASRIIDSSYEQFF; CDR3 DNA: TGTGCCAGCAGAATTATAGACAGTTCCTATGAGCAGTTCTTC
clone size: NA; D gene: NA; V gene: TRBV2; J gene: TRBJ1-1; CDR3 protein: CASILGRMNTEAFF; CDR3 DNA: TGTGCCAGCATCCTCGGCCGAATGAACACTGAAGCTTTCTTT
clone size: NA; D gene: TRBD1; V gene: TRBV5-1; J gene: TRBJ1-1; CDR3 protein: CASSRDRVGNEAFF; CDR3 DNA: TGCGCCAGCAGCCGGGACAGGGTGGGTAATGAAGCTTTCTTT
clone size: once; D gene: NA; V gene: TRBV7-2; J gene: TRBJ2-5; CDR3 protein: CASSLAWGQETQYF; CDR3 DNA: TGTGCCAGCAGCTTAGCGTGGGGCCAAGAGACCCAGTACTTC
clone size: NA; D gene: TRBD1; V gene: TRBV19; J gene: TRBJ1-2; CDR3 protein: CASGQGNYGYTF; CDR3 DNA: TGTGCCAGCGGACAGGGGAACTATGGCTACACCTTC
clone size: few; D gene: NA; V gene: TRBV5-1; J gene: TRBJ2-5; CDR3 protein: CASSLGVRAGRQETQYF; CDR3 DNA: TGCGCCAGCAGCTTGGGGGTTAGGGCAGGGAGGCAAGAGACCCAGTACTTC
clone size: NA; D gene: TRBD1; V gene: TRBV9; J gene: TRBJ2-2; CDR3 protein: CASSAFGTGGAGELFF; CDR3 DNA: TGTGCCAGCAGCGCCTTCGGGACAGGGGGAGCCGGGGAGCTGTTTTTT
clone size: few; D gene: NA; V gene: TRBV19; J gene: TRBJ2-5; CDR3 protein: CASSKTGGTPMAQYF; CDR3 DNA: TGTGCCAGTAGCAAGACCGGCGGGACGCCCATGGCCCAGTACTTC
clone size: NA; D gene: NA; V gene: TRBV15; J gene: TRBJ1-1; CDR3 protein: CATSRVSGDTEAFF; CDR3 DNA: TGTGCCACCAGCAGAGTTTCGGGGGACACTGAAGCTTTCTTT
clone size: NA; D gene: NA; V gene: TRBV12-5; J gene: TRBJ1-1; CDR3 protein: CASGLVGGTEAFF; CDR3 DNA: TGTGCTAGTGGTTTGGTAGGAGGGACTGAAGCTTTCTTT